Listed below are T cell receptor beta chains from one sample, sequenced in a study of cytomegalovirus exposure and HLA in healthy donors. Using immunoSEQ multiplex PCR, the repertoire was profiled, and TCRdb retains in-frame clones only, with some absent. This sample yields 95,000 to 120,000 clones, of which about 85% are seen a single time; 3% belongs to the top ten. Sequenced material: PBMCs. The receptors derive from a woman between 18 and 29 years old in good health and CMV-seronegative. Each CDR3 is given without its conserved first and last residue.

V gene | CDR3 protein
TRBV5-4 | ASSLGGGPYGYT
TRBV6-1 | ASSEVGSLTGA
TRBV30 | ACPGHSVGEQY
TRBV5-6 | ASSPISSLAAF
TRBV15 | ATSKTRSDNSPLH
TRBV27 | ASSLAPRETYEQY
TRBV20-1 | SASGTRI
TRBV27 | AIPLSLKQEGETQY
TRBV4-1 | ASSRPGQGGGYT
TRBV30 | AWRTFTGELF
TRBV19 | ASSPGHSTYEQY
TRBV28 | ASSLEGAKIGYT
TRBV13 | ASTGTHPQGRGEQF
TRBV18 | ASSPGTGVFTDTQY
TRBV9 | ASSVSLAENTDTQY
TRBV27 | ASSFSTAAKLDTQY
TRBV5-1 | ASSSTGLYEQY
TRBV7-9 | ASSYSGGKSPLH
TRBV4-1 | ASSHYGQGEAQPQH
TRBV18 | ASSPPDRPYEQY
TRBV6-1 | ASSEVNEQY
TRBV4-1 | ASSQEGLAGGTNEQF
TRBV25-1 | ASSDDEETQY
TRBV27 | ASSLQWRDYGYT
TRBV27 | ASSPATGSNYGYT
TRBV5-1 | ASSNSIYTGELF
TRBV18 | ASSRSDSNQPQH
TRBV30 | AWSVLETGPPNEQF
TRBV19 | ASLSGGNTEAF